This T cell receptor beta chain was sequenced in a study of T-cell memory formation after mild COVID-19. Study conclusions and caveats: Chiefly within CM and EM were the contracting CD4+ clones; CD8+ ones were within EMRA. The authors left the SARS-CoV-2 specificity of second-wave clones peaking on day 37 unconfirmed.

The TCR alpha and TCR beta cDNA libraries, bearing sample barcodes and UMIs, were generated by 5'RACE using constant-segment primers. MiXCR was run by TCRdb on the 5' RACE reads, yielding one entry per CDR3 protein. The table lists hundreds of thousands of distinct CDR3 sequences, roughly 18% of them singletons. To note about this clonotype: Its antigen remains unknown.

V was shortened by 2 bases and J by 3 bases, with 5 bases between the two germline ends. Germline CDR1 MNHEY, CDR2 SVGEGT. This CDR3 has 12 amino acids. This rearrangement joins TRBV6-2 or TRBV6-3 to TRBJ2-7; D is undetermined. The specimen sequenced was PBMCs or a T cell subset sorted from them (not recorded which). This TCR was sampled from an adult woman who had mild COVID-19 (a few samples of this study predate the infection). Cell type and time point are not known. CDR3 nucleotides: TGTGCCAGCAGTTACCCCGGCTACGAGCAGTACTTC. It encodes CASSYPGYEQYF.